This T cell receptor (beta chain) was obtained from a study of identical twins. Overall study findings and caveats: Out-of-frame alpha sequences shared between twins exhibited an excess of low generation probability.

TCRdb itself ran the 5' RACE reads through MiXCR, one entry per CDR3 protein. The repertoire holds about 240,000 distinct CDR3 sequences, with roughly 13% as singletons. This CDR3 comprises 13 residues. J lost 6 bases, V lost 6 bases, and 5 bases had no gene match. Per germline, CDR1 PRHDT and CDR2 FYEKMQ (reference sequence). This clonotype has a handful of counts. Its antigen is not known. The same sample was also studied in work on yellow fever vaccine responses in identical twins.

The V gene is TRBV13, the J gene TRBJ2-1; 7 bases align to TRBD1. The TCR was taken from a woman aged 18-30 years in good health. The specimen was memory (CD45RO+) T cells sorted from blood. In DNA, the CDR3 is TGTGCCAGCAGACGACAGGGAGCCAATGAGCAGTTCTTC. Protein sequence: CASRRQGANEQFF.